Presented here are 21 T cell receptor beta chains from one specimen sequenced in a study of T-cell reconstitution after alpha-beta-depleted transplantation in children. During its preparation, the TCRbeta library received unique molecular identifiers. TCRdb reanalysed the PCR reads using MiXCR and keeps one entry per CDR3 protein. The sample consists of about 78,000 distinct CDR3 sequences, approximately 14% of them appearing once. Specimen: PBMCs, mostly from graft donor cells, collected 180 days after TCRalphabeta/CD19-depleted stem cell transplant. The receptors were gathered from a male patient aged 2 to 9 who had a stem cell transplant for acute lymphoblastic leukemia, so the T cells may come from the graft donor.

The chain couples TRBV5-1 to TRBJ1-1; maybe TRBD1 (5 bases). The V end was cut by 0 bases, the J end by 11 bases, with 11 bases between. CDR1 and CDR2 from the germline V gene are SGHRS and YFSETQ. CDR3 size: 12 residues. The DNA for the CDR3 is TGCGCCAGCAGCTTGGAGGCTTCAGGGGCTTTCTTT. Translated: CASSLEASGAFF.

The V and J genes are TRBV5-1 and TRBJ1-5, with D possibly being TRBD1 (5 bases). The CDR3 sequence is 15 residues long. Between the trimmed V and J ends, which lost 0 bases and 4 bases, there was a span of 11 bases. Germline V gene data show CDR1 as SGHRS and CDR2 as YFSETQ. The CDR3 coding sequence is TGCGCCAGCAGCTTGGCCATGGGGGAAAATCAGCCCCAGCATTTT. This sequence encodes CASSLAMGENQPQHF.

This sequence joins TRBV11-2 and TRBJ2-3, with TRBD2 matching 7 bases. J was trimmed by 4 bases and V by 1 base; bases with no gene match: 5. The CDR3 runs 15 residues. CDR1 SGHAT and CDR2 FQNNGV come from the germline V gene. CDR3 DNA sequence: TGTGCCAGCAGCTTAGCGGGGGGAGGGGCAGATACGCAGTATTTT. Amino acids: CASSLAGGGADTQYF. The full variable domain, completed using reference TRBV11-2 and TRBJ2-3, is EAGVAQSPRYKIIEKRQSVAFWCNPISGHATLYWYQQILGQGPKLLIQFQNNGVVDDSQLPKDRFSAERLKGVDSTLKIQPAKLEDSAVYLCASSLAGGGADTQYFGPGTRLTVL.

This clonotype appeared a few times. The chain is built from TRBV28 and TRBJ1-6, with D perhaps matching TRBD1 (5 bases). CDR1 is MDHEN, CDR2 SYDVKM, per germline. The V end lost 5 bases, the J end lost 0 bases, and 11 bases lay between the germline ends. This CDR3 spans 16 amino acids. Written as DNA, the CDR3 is TGTGCCAGCAGTCCCCGGAGGGGCTCCTATAATTCACCCCTCCACTTT. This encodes CASSPRRGSYNSPLHF. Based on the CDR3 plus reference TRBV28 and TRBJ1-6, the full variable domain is DVKVTQSSRYLVKRTGEKVFLECVQDMDHENMFWYRQDPGLGLRLIYFSYDVKMKEKGDIPEGYSVSREKKERFSLILESASTNQTSMYLCASSPRRGSYNSPLHFGNGTRLTVT.

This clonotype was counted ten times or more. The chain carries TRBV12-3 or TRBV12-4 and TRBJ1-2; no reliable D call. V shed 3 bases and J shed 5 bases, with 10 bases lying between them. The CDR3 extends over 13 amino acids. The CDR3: CASSLGREYGYTF. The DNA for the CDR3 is TGTGCCAGCAGTTTGGGTCGGGAGTATGGCTACACCTTC.

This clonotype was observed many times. In DNA, the CDR3 is TGCGCCAGCAGCCCCCGGAACCTAGCTAAACTGTTTTTT. Translation gives CASSPRNLAKLFF. The chain couples TRBV4-1 to TRBJ1-4; D is unclear. V shed 4 bases and J shed 11 bases, with 14 bases lying between them. CDR1 and CDR2 (germline): MGHRA, YSYEKL. The CDR3 is 13 amino acids.

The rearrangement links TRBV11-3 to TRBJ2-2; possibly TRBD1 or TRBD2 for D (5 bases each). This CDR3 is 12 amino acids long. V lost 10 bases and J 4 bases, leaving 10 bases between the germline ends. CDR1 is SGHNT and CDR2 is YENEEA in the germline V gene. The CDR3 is CATSGRTGELFF. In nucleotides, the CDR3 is TGTGCCACCTCGGGGCGCACCGGGGAGCTGTTTTTT.

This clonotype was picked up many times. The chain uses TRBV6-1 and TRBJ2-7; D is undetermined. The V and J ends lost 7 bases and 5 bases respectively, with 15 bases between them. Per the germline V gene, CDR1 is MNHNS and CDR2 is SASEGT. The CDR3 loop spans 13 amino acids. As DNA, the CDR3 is TGTGCCAGCACCCGGGTCAGAGGCCACGAGCAGTACTTC. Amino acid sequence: CASTRVRGHEQYF.

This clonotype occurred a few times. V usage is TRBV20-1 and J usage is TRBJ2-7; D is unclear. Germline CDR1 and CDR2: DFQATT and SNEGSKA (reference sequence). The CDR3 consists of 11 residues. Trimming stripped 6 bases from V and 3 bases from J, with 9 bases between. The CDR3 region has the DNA TGCAGTGCCCAAGCAGGCTACGAGCAGTACTTC. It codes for CSAQAGYEQYF.

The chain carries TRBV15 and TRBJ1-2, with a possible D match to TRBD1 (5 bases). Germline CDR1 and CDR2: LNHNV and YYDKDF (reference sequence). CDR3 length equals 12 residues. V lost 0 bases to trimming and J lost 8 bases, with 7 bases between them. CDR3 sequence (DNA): TGTGCCACCAGCAGAGACAGGGCCGGCTACACCTTC. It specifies CATSRDRAGYTF.

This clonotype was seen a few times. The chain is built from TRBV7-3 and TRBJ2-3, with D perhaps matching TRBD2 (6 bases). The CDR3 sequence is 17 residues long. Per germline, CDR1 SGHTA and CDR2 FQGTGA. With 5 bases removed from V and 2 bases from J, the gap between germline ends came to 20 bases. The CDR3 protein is CASSPRGRGRSTDTQYF. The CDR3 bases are TGTGCCAGCAGCCCCCGGGGACGGGGGAGGTCCACAGATACGCAGTATTTT.

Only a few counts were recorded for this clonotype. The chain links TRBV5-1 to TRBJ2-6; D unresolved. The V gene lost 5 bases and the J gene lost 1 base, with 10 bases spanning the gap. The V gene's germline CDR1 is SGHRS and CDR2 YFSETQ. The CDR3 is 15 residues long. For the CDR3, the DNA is TGCGCCAGCAGTCAGACCGTATCTGGGGCCAACGTCCTGACTTTC. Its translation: CASSQTVSGANVLTF.

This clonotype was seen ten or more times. Here the CDR3 reads CATSSARKGYNEQFF. As DNA, the CDR3 is TGTGCCACCAGCAGCGCCCGAAAGGGGTACAATGAGCAGTTCTTC. This sequence joins TRBV15 and TRBJ2-1; possibly TRBD1 for D (5 bases). The CDR3 contains 15 residues. The ends were cut back, 3 bases at V and 4 bases at J, with 13 bases in the middle. CDR1 LNHNV and CDR2 YYDKDF come from the germline V gene (reference sequence).

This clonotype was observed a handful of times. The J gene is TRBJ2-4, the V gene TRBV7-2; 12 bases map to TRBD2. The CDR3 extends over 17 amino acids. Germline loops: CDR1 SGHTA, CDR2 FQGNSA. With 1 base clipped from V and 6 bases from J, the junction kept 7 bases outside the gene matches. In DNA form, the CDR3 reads TGTGCCAGCAGCTTAGTGGGGACTAGCGGGTTCTTAAACATTCAGTACTTC. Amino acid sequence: CASSLVGTSGFLNIQYF. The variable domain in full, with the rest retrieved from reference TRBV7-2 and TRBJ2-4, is GAGVSQSPSNKVTEKGKDVELRCDPISGHTALYWYRQSLGQGLEFLIYFQGNSAPDKSGLPSDRFSAERTGGSVSTLTIQRTQQEDSAVYLCASSLVGTSGFLNIQYFGAGTRLSVL.

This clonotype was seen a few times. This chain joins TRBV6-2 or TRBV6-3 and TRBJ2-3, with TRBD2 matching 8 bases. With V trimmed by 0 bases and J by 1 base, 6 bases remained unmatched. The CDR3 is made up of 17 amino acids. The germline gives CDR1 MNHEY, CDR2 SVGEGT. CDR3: CASSYSVGTSGTDTQYF. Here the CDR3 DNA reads TGTGCCAGCAGTTACTCCGTAGGGACTAGTGGCACAGATACGCAGTATTTT.

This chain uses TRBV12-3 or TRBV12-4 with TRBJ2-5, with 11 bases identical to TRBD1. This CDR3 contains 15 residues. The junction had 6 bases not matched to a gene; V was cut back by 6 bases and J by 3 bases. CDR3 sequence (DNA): TGTGCCAGCAGCCCCCGGGACAGGGGGAAAGAGACCCAGTACTTC. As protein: CASSPRDRGKETQYF.

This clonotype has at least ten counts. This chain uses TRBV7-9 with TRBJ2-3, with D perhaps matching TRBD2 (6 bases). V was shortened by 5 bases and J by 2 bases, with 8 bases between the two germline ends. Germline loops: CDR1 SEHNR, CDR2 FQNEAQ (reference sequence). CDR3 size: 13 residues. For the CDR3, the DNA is TGTGCCAGCAGCCGGACTAACACAGATACGCAGTATTTT. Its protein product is CASSRTNTDTQYF.

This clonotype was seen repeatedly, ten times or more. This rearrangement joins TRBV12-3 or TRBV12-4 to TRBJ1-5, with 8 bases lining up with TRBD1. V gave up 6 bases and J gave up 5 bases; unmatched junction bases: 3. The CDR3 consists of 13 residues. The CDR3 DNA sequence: TGTGCCAGCAGCTTGACAGGGGATCAGCCCCAGCATTTT. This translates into CASSLTGDQPQHF.

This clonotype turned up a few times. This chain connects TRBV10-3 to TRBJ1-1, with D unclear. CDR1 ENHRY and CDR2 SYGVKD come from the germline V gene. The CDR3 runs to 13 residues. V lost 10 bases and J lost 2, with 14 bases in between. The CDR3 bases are TGTGCCACCGGGAGAGATCTAAACACTGAAGCTTTCTTT. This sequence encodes CATGRDLNTEAFF.

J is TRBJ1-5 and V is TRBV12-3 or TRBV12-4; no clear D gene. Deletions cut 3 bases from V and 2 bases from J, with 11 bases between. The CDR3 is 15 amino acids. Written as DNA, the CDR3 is TGTGCCAGCAGTTTTGTCAGGTCGGGCAATCAGCCCCAGCATTTT. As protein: CASSFVRSGNQPQHF.

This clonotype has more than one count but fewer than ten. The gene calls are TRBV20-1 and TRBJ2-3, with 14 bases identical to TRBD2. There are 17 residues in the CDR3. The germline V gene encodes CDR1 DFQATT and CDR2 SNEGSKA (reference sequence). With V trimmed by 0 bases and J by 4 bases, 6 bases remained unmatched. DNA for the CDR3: TGCAGTGCTAGAGAAGGGACTAGCGGGAGCAGGGCAGATACGCAGTATTTT. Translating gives CSAREGTSGSRADTQYF.